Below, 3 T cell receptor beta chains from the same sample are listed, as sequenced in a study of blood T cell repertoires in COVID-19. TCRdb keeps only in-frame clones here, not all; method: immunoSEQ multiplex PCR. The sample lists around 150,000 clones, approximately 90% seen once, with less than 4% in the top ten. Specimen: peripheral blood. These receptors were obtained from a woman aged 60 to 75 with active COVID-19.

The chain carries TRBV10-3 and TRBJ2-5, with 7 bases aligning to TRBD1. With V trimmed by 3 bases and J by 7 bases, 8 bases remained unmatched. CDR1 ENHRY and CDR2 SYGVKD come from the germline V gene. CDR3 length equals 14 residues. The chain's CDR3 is CAISDGQVKGTQYF. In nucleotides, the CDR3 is TGTGCCATCAGTGACGGACAGGTGAAAGGGACCCAGTACTTC.

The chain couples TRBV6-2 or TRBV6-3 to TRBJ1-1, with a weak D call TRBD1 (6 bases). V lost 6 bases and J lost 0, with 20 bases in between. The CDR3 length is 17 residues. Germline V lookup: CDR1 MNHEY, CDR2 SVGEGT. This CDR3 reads CASSPRSRGPMNTEAFF. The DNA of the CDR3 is TGTGCCAGCAGCCCCCGTTCGCGGGGGCCCATGAACACTGAAGCTTTCTTT.

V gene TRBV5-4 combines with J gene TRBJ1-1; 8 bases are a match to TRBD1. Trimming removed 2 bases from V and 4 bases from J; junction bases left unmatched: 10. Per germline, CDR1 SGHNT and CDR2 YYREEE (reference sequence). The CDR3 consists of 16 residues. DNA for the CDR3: TGTGCCAGCAGCTTAGGGCAGGGGGCGAGGGGCACTGAAGCTTTCTTT. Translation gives CASSLGQGARGTEAFF.